This T cell receptor (beta chain) stems from a study of T-cell reconstitution after alpha-beta-depleted transplantation in children. Unique molecular identifiers were built into the TCRbeta library. From the PCR reads, TCRdb called clonotypes with MiXCR, one entry per CDR3 protein. Of about 360,000 distinct CDR3 sequences listed, about an eighth are singletons. The sample holds many counts of this clonotype. The V gene lost 7 bases and the J gene lost 7 bases, with 14 bases spanning the gap. This CDR3 is 14 amino acids long. The source material was PBMCs, sampled from the stem cell graft. The chain employs TRBV12-3 or TRBV12-4 and TRBJ1-6, with a possible D match to TRBD1 (5 bases). This sequence was found in a human donor who donated a stem cell graft to a child with Fanconi anemia. The CDR3 region has the DNA TGTGCCAGCAAGATAGGGACGGAAAATTCACCCCTCCACTTT. It specifies CASKIGTENSPLHF.